One and the same sample provided the 23 T cell receptor beta chains below, sequenced in a study of blood T cell repertoires in COVID-19. Sequenced by immunoSEQ multiplex PCR; TCRdb stores in-frame clones only, minus some. Of about 280,000 clones listed, about nine tenths are singletons. The specimen sequenced was peripheral blood. These receptors all come from a woman aged 35 to 49 who had recovered from COVID-19.

The chain carries TRBV2 and TRBJ1-4; 10 bases are shared with TRBD1. Per the germline V gene, CDR1 is SNHLY and CDR2 is FYNNEI. Trimming took 3 bases from V and 3 from J; bases not matched to a gene: 4. The CDR3 consists of 16 residues. Here the CDR3 reads CASSDRDRGSNEKLFF. The DNA for the CDR3 is TGTGCCAGCAGTGACCGGGACAGGGGATCTAATGAAAAACTGTTTTTT. Filled out from reference TRBV2 and TRBJ1-4, the complete variable domain reads EPEVTQTPSHQVTQMGQEVILRCVPISNHLYFYWYRQILGQKVEFLVSFYNNEISEKSEIFDDQFSVERPDGSNFTLKIRSTKLEDSAMYFCASSDRDRGSNEKLFFGSGTQLSVL.

This chain links TRBV15 with TRBJ1-2; 12 bases line up with TRBD1. Germline CDR1 and CDR2: LNHNV and YYDKDF (reference sequence). The CDR3 runs 17 residues. V shed 2 bases and J 13 bases; nucleotides not matched to a gene: 17. CDR3 DNA sequence: TGTGCCACCAGCAGACAATTACCCGGGACAGGGGGCTTTTTTGGCACCTTC. It specifies CATSRQLPGTGGFFGTF.

The V and J genes are TRBV2 and TRBJ2-7, with 12 positions matching TRBD2. Germline trimming cut 1 base from V and 7 bases from J; bases unmatched to any gene: 2. Germline-derived CDR1 and CDR2 are SNHLY and FYNNEI. The CDR3 spans 14 residues. The CDR3 nucleotides are TGTGCCAGCAGTGAAGGGACTAGCGGGATGGAGCAGTACTTC. Its translation is CASSEGTSGMEQYF.

The chain couples TRBV27 to TRBJ1-2, with 7 positions matching TRBD1. The CDR3 has 14 amino acids. Germline CDR1 is MNHEY and CDR2 is SMNVEV (reference sequence). V was clipped by 7 bases and J by 3 bases; unmatched bases: 8. CDR3 sequence: CASNPGGLDYGYTF. CDR3 in DNA: TGTGCCAGCAACCCAGGGGGGTTGGACTATGGCTACACCTTC.

The chain employs TRBV14 and TRBJ2-7; 9 bases fit TRBD2. The J segment lost 0 bases and the V segment lost 0 bases, leaving 12 bases of the junction unmatched. Germline assignment: CDR1 SGHDN and CDR2 FVKESK. The CDR3 length is 19 residues. This CDR3 is CASSQDFRSSGMSSYEQYF. Written as DNA, the CDR3 is TGTGCCAGCAGCCAAGATTTCAGGTCTAGCGGGATGAGCTCCTACGAGCAGTACTTC.

CDR3 coding DNA: TGTGCCAGCAGATCGGGGGACTCCGGGGTGGTCGTC. This codes for CASRSGDSGVVV. The chain recombines TRBV28 with TRBJ2-7; possible D gene TRBD2, 6 bases. From germline, CDR1 is MDHEN and CDR2 SYDVKM. This CDR3 is 12 amino acids long.

V is TRBV10-2 and J is TRBJ2-1; 7 bases are a match to TRBD2. This CDR3 contains 16 residues. Germline V gene data show CDR1 as WSHSY and CDR2 as SAAADI. V was clipped by 0 bases and J by 6 bases; unmatched bases: 8. The CDR3 protein is CASSESLGLVPNEQFF. In DNA form, the CDR3 reads TGCGCCAGCAGTGAGTCGCTTGGACTAGTCCCCAATGAGCAGTTCTTC.

This clone was counted a single time. J is TRBJ2-5 and V is TRBV18, with a tentative D call TRBD1 (6 bases). V was clipped by 0 bases and J by 0 bases, with 8 bases between them. Germline V gives CDR1 KGHSH, CDR2 LQKENI. This CDR3 has 15 amino acids. This CDR3 reads CASSPPGAYQETQYF. The CDR3 nucleotides read TGTGCCAGCTCACCACCGGGGGCGTACCAAGAGACCCAGTACTTC. The whole variable domain, remainder taken from reference TRBV18 and TRBJ2-5, is NAGVMQNPRHLVRRRGQEARLRCSPMKGHSHVYWYRQLPEEGLKFMVYLQKENIIDESGMPKERFSAEFPKEGPSILRIQQVVRGDSAAYFCASSPPGAYQETQYFGPGTRLLVL.

This chain uses TRBV18 with TRBJ2-7; D is possibly TRBD2 (5 bases). Deletions cut 0 bases from V and 6 bases from J, with 15 bases between. CDR3 length equals 15 residues. CDR1 is KGHSH, CDR2 LQKENI, per germline. CDR3 in DNA: TGTGCCAGCTCACCACCGGGTCCGGGGTTTGGCGAGCAGTACTTC. Protein: CASSPPGPGFGEQYF.

CDR3 sequence reads: CASSLAQGATDTQYF. The CDR3 nucleotides read TGTGCCAGCAGCTTAGCACAGGGGGCCACAGATACGCAGTATTTT. The chain links TRBV7-9 to TRBJ2-3; TRBD1 agrees at 9 bases. The CDR3 extends over 15 amino acids. V was pared by 0 bases and J by 2 bases, with 0 bases of the junction left unmatched. Germline CDR1 reads SEHNR; CDR2 reads FQNEAQ (reference sequence).

V is TRBV6-5 and J is TRBJ2-5, with 10 bases identical to TRBD1. Germline values: CDR1 MNHEY, CDR2 SVGAGI. V dropped 4 bases and J dropped 4; count of bases not matched to a gene: 6. This CDR3 spans 15 amino acids. This CDR3 reads CASSSGTGVGETQYF. CDR3 nucleotides: TGTGCCAGCAGTTCTGGGACAGGGGTAGGAGAGACCCAGTACTTC.

The chain employs TRBV11-3 and TRBJ1-1; no definite D call. In germline, CDR1 is SGHNT, CDR2 YENEEA. The V gene lost 5 bases and the J gene lost 9 bases, with 10 bases spanning the gap. The CDR3 contains 11 residues. CDR3 residues: CASSGENKAFF. The CDR3 DNA reads as TGTGCCAGCAGCGGAGAGAATAAAGCTTTCTTT.

This clone has only a few counts. Sequence at one end of the junction differs from germline and may be a read error. The rearrangement uses TRBV7-7 and TRBJ2-1; 15 bases align to TRBD2. CDR1 is SSHAT and CDR2 is FNYEAQ in the germline V gene (reference sequence). The CDR3 is made up of 18 amino acids. As DNA, the CDR3 is TGTGCTAGCAGCCCGGGACTAGCGGGAGGAGGGGTCGCGGATAAGCAGTTCTTC. Protein: CASSPGLAGGGVADKQFF.

This sequence joins TRBV19 and TRBJ2-4; perhaps TRBD1 as D (5 bases). V shed 3 bases and J shed 6 bases, with 9 bases lying between them. Germline CDR1 is LNHDA and CDR2 is SQIVND (reference sequence). This CDR3 spans 13 amino acids. For the CDR3, the DNA is TGTGCCAGTAGTATGGACACCCGAAACATTCAGTACTTC. Its translation: CASSMDTRNIQYF.

The gene calls are TRBV11-2 and TRBJ2-5, with D perhaps TRBD1 (6 bases). Trimming left V 5 bases short and J 1 base short, with 11 bases between. The CDR3 spans 14 residues. Germline loops: CDR1 SGHAT, CDR2 FQNNGV. CDR3: CASSPGQPQETQYF. CDR3 bases: TGTGCCAGCAGCCCCGGACAGCCCCAAGAGACCCAGTACTTC. The variable domain in full, completed from reference TRBV11-2 and TRBJ2-5, reads EAGVAQSPRYKIIEKRQSVAFWCNPISGHATLYWYQQILGQGPKLLIQFQNNGVVDDSQLPKDRFSAERLKGVDSTLKIQPAKLEDSAVYLCASSPGQPQETQYFGPGTRLLVL.

The V and J genes are TRBV7-6 and TRBJ2-7, with D possibly TRBD1 on 5 matching bases. The CDR3 is 12 residues long. The V end lost 4 bases, the J end lost 6 bases, and 10 bases lay between the germline ends. The germline V gene encodes CDR1 SGHVS and CDR2 FNYEAQ. In DNA form, the CDR3 reads TGTGCCAGCAGCTCTGACAGAGGCGAGCAGTACTTC. Its protein is CASSSDRGEQYF. The variable domain in full, with the rest retrieved from reference TRBV7-6 and TRBJ2-7, is GAGVSQSPRYKVTKRGQDVALRCDPISGHVSLYWYRQALGQGPEFLTYFNYEAQQDKSGLPNDRFSAERPEGSISTLTIQRTEQRDSAMYRCASSSDRGEQYFGPGTRLTVT.

The chain links TRBV7-9 to TRBJ2-2; maybe TRBD1 (6 bases). The CDR3 runs to 19 residues. Germline CDR1 is SEHNR and CDR2 is FQNEAQ (reference sequence). V lost 1 base to trimming and J lost 4 bases, with 22 bases between them. The CDR3: CASSLVLANRVSGTGELFF. CDR3 nucleotides: TGTGCCAGCAGCTTAGTTCTGGCAAACAGGGTTTCTGGCACCGGGGAGCTGTTTTTT.

The V call is TRBV4-1, the J call TRBJ2-3; 7 positions agree with TRBD2. V lost 0 bases to trimming and J lost 10 bases; unmatched junction nucleotides: 7. This CDR3 has 14 residues. CDR1 and CDR2 from the germline V gene are MGHRA and YSYEKL. CDR3 residues: CASSQETSPRAQYF. DNA for the CDR3: TGCGCCAGCAGCCAAGAGACTAGCCCCAGGGCGCAGTATTTT.

V usage is TRBV9 and J usage is TRBJ1-3; D gene ambiguous. The ends were cut back, 0 bases at V and 0 bases at J, with 7 bases in the middle. Germline V lookup: CDR1 SGDLS, CDR2 YYNGEE. CDR3 length: 15 residues. This CDR3 reads CASSVGTVSGNTIYF. DNA of the CDR3: TGTGCCAGCAGCGTAGGGACTGTCTCTGGAAACACCATATATTTT.

The V call is TRBV7-8, the J call TRBJ1-5, with D possibly being TRBD1 (6 bases). Per the germline V gene, CDR1 is SGHVS and CDR2 is FQNEAQ. This CDR3 spans 13 amino acids. The V end was cut by 4 bases, the J end by 7 bases, with 11 bases between. The CDR3 sequence is CASSSQGFQPQHF. The DNA for the CDR3 is TGTGCCAGCAGCTCACAGGGATTCCAGCCCCAGCATTTT.

The gene calls are TRBV4-1 and TRBJ1-1; TRBD1 is a possible D gene (5 bases). With 5 bases removed from V and 8 bases from J, the gap between germline ends came to 12 bases. This CDR3 is 12 amino acids long. Germline V gene lookup returns CDR1 MGHRA and CDR2 YSYEKL. The CDR3: CASSAGGNEAFF. DNA of the CDR3: TGCGCCAGCAGCGCCGGGGGGAACGAAGCTTTCTTT.

The V call is TRBV19, the J call TRBJ1-2; no clear D gene. The V gene lost 7 bases and the J gene lost 4 bases, with 19 bases spanning the gap. This CDR3 spans 15 amino acids. Germline V gene lookup returns CDR1 LNHDA and CDR2 SQIVND (reference sequence). The CDR3 is CASTPGGVGSYGYTF. As DNA, the CDR3 is TGTGCCAGTACCCCGGGCGGGGTCGGGAGCTATGGCTACACCTTC. Looking up the rest from reference TRBV19 and TRBJ1-2 gives the full variable domain: DGGITQSPKYLFRKEGQNVTLSCEQNLNHDAMYWYRQDPGQGLRLIYYSQIVNDFQKGDIAEGYSVSREKKESFPLTVTSAQKNPTAFYLCASTPGGVGSYGYTFGSGTRLTVV.

The chain carries TRBV14 and TRBJ2-2; 9 nucleotides line up with TRBD2. This CDR3 is built from 16 residues. Germline V lookup: CDR1 SGHDN, CDR2 FVKESK. The ends lost 3 bases at V and 8 bases at J; junction bases unmatched: 10. CDR3 in amino acids: CASSHRIAGVWGELFF. The CDR3 bases are TGTGCCAGCAGCCACCGGATAGCGGGAGTGTGGGGGGAGCTGTTTTTT.